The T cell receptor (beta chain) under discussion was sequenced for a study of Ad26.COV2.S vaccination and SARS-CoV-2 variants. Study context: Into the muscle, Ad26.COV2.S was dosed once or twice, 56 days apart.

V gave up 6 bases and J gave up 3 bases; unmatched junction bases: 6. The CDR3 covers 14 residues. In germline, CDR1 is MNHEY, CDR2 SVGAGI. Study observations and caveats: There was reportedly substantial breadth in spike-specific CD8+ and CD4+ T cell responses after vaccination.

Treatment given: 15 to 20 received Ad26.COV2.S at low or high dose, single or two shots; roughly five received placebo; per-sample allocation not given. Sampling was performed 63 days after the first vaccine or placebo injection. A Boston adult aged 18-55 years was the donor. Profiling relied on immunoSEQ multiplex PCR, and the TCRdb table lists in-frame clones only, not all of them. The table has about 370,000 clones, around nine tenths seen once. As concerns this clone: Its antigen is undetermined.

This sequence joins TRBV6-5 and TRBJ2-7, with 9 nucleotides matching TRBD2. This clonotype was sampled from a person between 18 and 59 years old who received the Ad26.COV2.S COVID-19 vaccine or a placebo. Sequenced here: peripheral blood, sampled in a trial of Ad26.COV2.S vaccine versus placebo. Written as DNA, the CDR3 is TGTGCCAGCAGAGAGATTAGCGGGAGCTACGAGCAGTACTTC. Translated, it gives CASREISGSYEQYF.